The 15 T cell receptor beta chains below were found in one sample sequenced in a study of CD8+ T cells in alopecia areata (dated by TCRdb to the late 2010s). Libraries were constructed by the immunoSEQ multiplex PCR assay. To provide template for TCR sequencing, every sample had RNA extracted and reverse transcribed into cDNA. Entries here come from immuneACCESS through TCRdb and include only in-frame sequences with V and J called. Some clones fail to appear in such tables; in the studies checked, an unresolved V gene covers under half of the shortfall, and the cause of the remainder is unknown. Recorded for this sample are about 150,000 clones; 45% to 60% of them occurred a single time. The top ten hold about 16% of the sample. The sample's time point, from its label and the paper: less than five weeks on oral tofacitinib. Per the publication, the treatment or condition label means: oral pan-JAK inhibitor, 5-10 mg twice daily.

The material was CD8+ T cells sorted from blood, obtained at week 4, from a patient treated with tofacitinib. Source of these receptors: a human donor with alopecia areata.

A few counts support this clone. The rearrangement links TRBV10-3 to TRBJ1-2, with a tentative D call TRBD1 (6 bases). V lost 3 bases, J lost 2 bases, and 16 bases lay in between. The germline CDR1 and CDR2 sequences are ENHRY and SYGVKD. This CDR3 is built from 16 residues. The CDR3 nucleotides read TGTGCCATCAGTGATACCCCCGGACAGAGCAACTATGGCTACACCTTC. It codes for CAISDTPGQSNYGYTF.

V usage is TRBV25-1 and J usage is TRBJ1-2, with 8 nucleotides matching TRBD1. Trimming cost V 4 bases and J 7 bases; bases outside gene matches: 8. Per the germline V gene, CDR1 is MGHDK and CDR2 is SYGVNS. The CDR3 is 14 residues long. CDR3 in DNA: TGTGCCAGCAGTGGCCCCGACAGGGGAATTGGCTACACCTTC. Translated, it gives CASSGPDRGIGYTF.

This clone appeared a few times. The V call is TRBV13, the J call TRBJ2-3; D is uncertain. The germline V and J ends were trimmed by 3 bases and 7 bases, with 5 bases remaining between them. Germline CDR1 and CDR2: PRHDT and FYEKMQ (reference sequence). This CDR3 has 11 amino acids. The CDR3 sequence: CASSLTYTQYF. The DNA for the CDR3 is TGTGCCAGCAGCTTGACTTATACGCAGTATTTT.

The V gene is TRBV27, the J gene TRBJ2-1; perhaps TRBD2 as D (5 bases). Germline values: CDR1 MNHEY, CDR2 SMNVEV (reference sequence). Trimming pared 0 bases from V and 4 bases from J, leaving 7 bases between. This CDR3 contains 14 residues. As DNA, the CDR3 is TGTGCCAGCAGTTTATCTCGGGGTTACAATGAGCAGTTCTTC. This translates into CASSLSRGYNEQFF.

The chain has TRBV29-1 and TRBJ1-1; TRBD1 matches at 9 bases. Germline V CDR1 and CDR2: SQVTM, ANQGSEA. Trimming took 4 bases from V and 5 from J; bases not matched to a gene: 5. CDR3 length: 13 amino acids. The CDR3 DNA reads TGCAGCGTTGCACAGGGGGCTAAAACTGAAGCTTTCTTT. It yields the protein CSVAQGAKTEAFF. The full variable domain, its missing parts supplied by reference TRBV29-1 and TRBJ1-1, is SAVISQKPSRDICQRGTSLTIQCQVDSQVTMMFWYRQQPGQSLTLIATANQGSEATYESGFVIDKFPISRPNLTFSTLTVSNMSPEDSSIYLCSVAQGAKTEAFFGQGTRLTVV.

This sequence joins TRBV11-2 and TRBJ1-6, with D hard to call. This CDR3 region has 15 residues. The V gene's germline CDR1 is SGHAT and CDR2 FQNNGV. V lost 0 bases, J lost 6 bases, and 9 bases lay in between. DNA for the CDR3: TGTGCCAGCAGCTTAGAGGCGGAATTTAATTCACCCCTCCACTTT. Translation: CASSLEAEFNSPLHF.

The gene calls are TRBV7-9 and TRBJ2-7; D call uncertain. V was clipped by 3 bases and J by 2 bases, with 8 bases between them. The CDR3 is made up of 13 amino acids. Germline CDR1 reads SEHNR; CDR2 reads FQNEAQ (reference sequence). CDR3: CASSLKATYEQYF. The CDR3, as DNA: TGTGCCAGCAGCTTGAAGGCCACCTACGAGCAGTACTTC.

The chain couples TRBV4-3 to TRBJ2-1; D is unclear. Trimming shortened V by 6 bases and J by 2 bases, and 14 bases separated the two germline ends. In germline, CDR1 is LGHNA, CDR2 YSLEER. The CDR3 spans 15 residues. The CDR3, as DNA: TGCGCCAGCAGTCATCTCATAGGGACCTACAATGAGCAGTTCTTC. The encoded protein is CASSHLIGTYNEQFF.

This chain joins TRBV4-1 and TRBJ2-7; D call uncertain. Trimming removed 1 base from V and 4 bases from J, with 8 bases in between. The V gene's germline CDR1 is MGHRA and CDR2 YSYEKL. This CDR3 is built from 13 residues. The CDR3 protein is CASSQGVGYEQYF. CDR3 nucleotide sequence: TGCGCCAGCAGCCAAGGAGTTGGGTACGAGCAGTACTTC.

DNA of the CDR3: TGTGCCAGCAGCTTAGGGAATTCACCCCTCCACTTT. It specifies CASSLGNSPLHF. The chain links TRBV7-8 to TRBJ1-6; D not resolved. CDR1 is SGHVS, CDR2 FQNEAQ, per germline. CDR3 length equals 12 residues. The V and J ends lost 1 base and 7 bases respectively, with 2 bases between them.

The chain carries TRBV10-3 and TRBJ2-5; weak D call: TRBD1 (5 bases). Germline CDR1 ENHRY, CDR2 SYGVKD. The ends were cut back, 9 bases at V and 2 bases at J, with 13 bases in the middle. The CDR3 extends over 13 amino acids. As DNA, the CDR3 is TGTGCCATGGCTGACAGCAATCAAGAGACCCAGTACTTC. This gives the protein CAMADSNQETQYF.

As concerns this clone: Other DNA sequences within the sample encode an identical CDR3. The rearrangement links TRBV5-4 to TRBJ2-7; TRBD1 matches at 7 bases. The germline CDR1 and CDR2 sequences are SGHNT and YYREEE (reference sequence). The CDR3 is 14 residues long. With V trimmed by 0 bases and J by 1 base, 1 base remained unmatched. Written as DNA, the CDR3 is TGTGCCAGCAGCTTGGGGGACAGATCCTACGAGCAGTACTTC. It translates to CASSLGDRSYEQYF.

The chain employs TRBV2 and TRBJ2-5, with TRBD2 as a possible D gene (6 bases). The germline V gene has CDR1 SNHLY and CDR2 FYNNEI. The CDR3 has 13 amino acids. Trimming pared 10 bases from V and 0 bases from J, leaving 12 bases between. This CDR3 reads CAILSGHQETQYF. The DNA for the CDR3 is TGTGCCATCCTAAGCGGGCACCAAGAGACCCAGTACTTC. Together with reference TRBV2 and TRBJ2-5, the CDR3 gives the full variable domain: EPEVTQTPSHQVTQMGQEVILRCVPISNHLYFYWYRQILGQKVEFLVSFYNNEISEKSEIFDDQFSVERPDGSNFTLKIRSTKLEDSAMYFCAILSGHQETQYFGPGTRLLVL.

The J gene is TRBJ2-1, the V gene TRBV11-2; D might be TRBD2 (5 bases). The CDR3 extends over 15 amino acids. Trimming removed 4 bases at V and 9 bases at J, with 19 bases between. The germline gives CDR1 SGHAT, CDR2 FQNNGV. The CDR3 here is CASSYRGQTLGEQFF. CDR3 DNA: TGTGCCAGCAGCTACCGCGGGCAGACGCTCGGTGAGCAGTTCTTC.

The sample holds a few counts of this clone. The rearrangement joins TRBV29-1 to TRBJ2-7; tentatively, D is TRBD1 (6 bases). V lost 0 bases to trimming and J lost 1 base, with 13 bases between them. CDR1 SQVTM and CDR2 ANQGSEA come from the germline V gene. The CDR3 loop spans 15 amino acids. CDR3 DNA sequence: TGCAGCGTTGAAGAAACGGCAGGGGTTTCCTACGAGCAGTACTTC. This codes for CSVEETAGVSYEQYF.